This paragraph reports one T cell receptor beta chain. Naivety among CD8 cells was defined by CD45RO negativity and positive CCR7 selection, thereby excluding terminally differentiated effector memory CD45RA+ cells. Every contributor of samples was a Caucasian grown-up residing in Nashville, Tennessee. Germline lookup yields CDR1 SGHRS and CDR2 YFSETQ. The V and J ends lost 0 bases and 0 bases, in that order; junction bases with no gene match: 5. The CDR3 runs to 16 residues. Roughly 200 ng DNA, about 33,000 T cell genomes, went into each sorted-subset replicate PCR. This table comes from immunoSEQ multiplex PCR, and its TCRdb copy is limited to in-frame clones, with some not included. There are about 2.1 million clones in the sample; approximately 92% occur only once, and approximately 1.6% lies in the top ten. The data derive from a study of shared clonotypes between healthy human individuals.

The V gene is TRBV5-1, the J gene TRBJ1-1, with 7 bases aligning to TRBD1. Sequencing input: naive CD8+ T cells from PBMCs. The sequence came from a man between 18 and 29 years old in good health. Some clones in this sample may be carry-over from other donors' samples. CDR3 sequence reads: CASSLARDSMNTEAFF. In nucleotides, the CDR3 is TGCGCCAGCAGCTTGGCCCGGGACAGCATGAACACTGAAGCTTTCTTT. The complete variable domain, with remaining parts taken from reference TRBV5-1 and TRBJ1-1, reads KAGVTQTPRYLIKTRGQQVTLSCSPISGHRSVSWYQQTPGQGLQFLFEYFSETQRNKGNFPGRFSGRQFSNSRSEMNVSTLELGDSALYLCASSLARDSMNTEAFFGQGTRLTVV.